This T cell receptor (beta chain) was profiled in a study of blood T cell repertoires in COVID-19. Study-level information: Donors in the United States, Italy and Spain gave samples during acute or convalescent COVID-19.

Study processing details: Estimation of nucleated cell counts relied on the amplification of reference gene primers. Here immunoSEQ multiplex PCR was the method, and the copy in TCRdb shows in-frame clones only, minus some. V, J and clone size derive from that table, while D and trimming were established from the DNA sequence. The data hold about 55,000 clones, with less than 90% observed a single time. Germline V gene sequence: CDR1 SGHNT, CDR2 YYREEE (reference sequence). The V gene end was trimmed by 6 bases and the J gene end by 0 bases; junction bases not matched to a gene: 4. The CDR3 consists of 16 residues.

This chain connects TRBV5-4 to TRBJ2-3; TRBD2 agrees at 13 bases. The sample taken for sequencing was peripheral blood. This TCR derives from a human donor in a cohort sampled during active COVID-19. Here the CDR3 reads CASKRLAGGSTDTQYF. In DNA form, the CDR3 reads TGTGCCAGCAAGAGACTAGCGGGAGGCAGCACAGATACGCAGTATTTT.